The rows below give T cell receptor beta chains drawn from one sample of a study of blood T cell repertoires in COVID-19. Using immunoSEQ multiplex PCR, the repertoire was profiled, and TCRdb retains in-frame clones only, with some absent. The sample lists some 69,000 clones; 79% were seen once. Material: peripheral blood. Receptors were obtained from a human donor in a cohort sampled during active COVID-19. CDR3s include the opening cysteine and the closing phenylalanine or tryptophan. The D gene is left open where the match is weak. Clone size appears in some rows only: once, few, many, or a class for an expanded clone.

D gene	V gene	clone size	J gene	CDR3 DNA	CDR3 protein
.	TRBV3-1/TRBV3-2	.	TRBJ1-3	TGTGCCAGCAGCCAACTACAGGGAAACACCATATATTTT	CASSQLQGNTIYF
.	TRBV5-1	.	TRBJ2-5	TGCGCCAGCAGCACCGGAATGGGTGGGGGGGCCCAAGAGACCCAGTACTTC	CASSTGMGGGAQETQYF
.	TRBV29-1	.	TRBJ2-2	TGCAGCGTTTCTGTAGGGGGGACAGACGCCGGGGAGCTGTTTTTT	CSVSVGGTDAGELFF
.	TRBV6-6	.	TRBJ1-4	TGTGCCAGCAGTTACTCTCGGGAAGCTAATGAAAAACTGTTTTTT	CASSYSREANEKLFF
TRBD2	TRBV5-4	.	TRBJ2-1	TGTGCCAGCAGCTTGGGGTCTGGCGGGGGAATTTACAATGAGCAGTTCTTC	CASSLGSGGGIYNEQFF
TRBD2	TRBV2	.	TRBJ2-3	TGTGCCAGCAGTGAAAATTACGTGGGAGGGCCCACAGATACGCAGTATTTT	CASSENYVGGPTDTQYF
.	TRBV5-5	.	TRBJ2-4	TGTGCCAGCAGCTTGGGAGATCGGGGTAAGCAGTACTTC	CASSLGDRGKQYF
.	TRBV12-3/TRBV12-4	.	TRBJ1-2	TGTGCCAGCAGTTTATTCGGGTCTGGCTACACCTTC	CASSLFGSGYTF
.	TRBV6-1	.	TRBJ1-5	TGTGCCAGCAGTGTAAAGGGGCCAAATAGCAATCAGCCCCAGCATTTT	CASSVKGPNSNQPQHF
TRBD1	TRBV29-1	few	TRBJ1-3	TGCAGCGTTGGGACAGGGGGGACGTCTGGAAACACCATATATTTT	CSVGTGGTSGNTIYF
.	TRBV28	.	TRBJ2-7	TGTGCCAGCAGTTTTATAAGGGAGTCCAACGAGCAGTACTTC	CASSFIRESNEQYF
TRBD1	TRBV27	once	TRBJ1-5	TGTGCCAGCAGTTTCCAGACAGGGGGTAATCAGCCCCAGCATTTT	CASSFQTGGNQPQHF
.	TRBV7-9	.	TRBJ1-1	TGTGCCAGCAGCTCCTCCAGGGGCCGCCGAGGGACTGAAGCTTTCTTT	CASSSSRGRRGTEAFF
TRBD1	TRBV10-1	few	TRBJ2-7	TGCGCCAGCAGTGTTGGGACAGGTTTTTCCTACGAGCAGTACTTC	CASSVGTGFSYEQYF
TRBD1	TRBV19	many	TRBJ1-1	TGTGCCAGTAGTATTCAGGGGGCGAACACTGAAGCTTTCTTT	CASSIQGANTEAFF
TRBD1	TRBV27	.	TRBJ2-7	TGTGCCAGTGGACAGGTCTCCTACGAGCAGTACTTC	CASGQVSYEQYF
.	TRBV20-1	.	TRBJ2-1	TGCAGTGCAGGGGCCCCTAATGAGCAGTTCTTC	CSAGAPNEQFF
.	TRBV11-2	.	TRBJ2-7	TGTGCTAGCAGCTTAAACCTACAGGGTCAGCAAAGCGAGCAGTACTTC	CASSLNLQGQQSEQYF
.	TRBV25-1	.	TRBJ2-2	TGTGCCAGCAGTGGAAATGGGGGCCCGGACACCGGGGAGCTGTTTTTT	CASSGNGGPDTGELFF
TRBD1	TRBV6-6	.	TRBJ2-6	TGTGCCAGCGGGACAGGGGGCACCGGGGCCAACGTCCTGACTTTC	CASGTGGTGANVLTF
.	TRBV11-3	once	TRBJ2-1	TGTGCCAGCAGCTTGGGTGGGCGGGATAGCTCCTACAATGAGCAGTTCTTC	CASSLGGRDSSYNEQFF
.	TRBV5-1	.	TRBJ1-1	TGCGCCAGCAGCTTTTCGGCAGGTCAGACTGAAGCTTTCTTT	CASSFSAGQTEAFF
.	TRBV10-3	.	TRBJ1-1	TGTGCCATCAGTGCGGTCGGCACTGAAGCTTTCTTT	CAISAVGTEAFF
.	TRBV5-5	.	TRBJ1-1	TGTGCCAGCAGCTTGGCCGGGTTAGGCACTGAAGCTTTCTTT	CASSLAGLGTEAFF
TRBD2	TRBV5-1	.	TRBJ2-1	TGCGCCAGCAGCTTACTAGCGGGGACGTACAATGAGCAGTTCTTC	CASSLLAGTYNEQFF
TRBD2	TRBV10-3	.	TRBJ2-7	TGTGCCATCAGTTCCCCCTCCGGGACTAGCGGGAGACGTTCCTACGAGCAGTACTTC	CAISSPSGTSGRRSYEQYF
TRBD2	TRBV24-1	.	TRBJ2-1	TGTGCCACCAGTGATTTTACCAGCGGGAGCCTAGGGGAGCAGTTCTTC	CATSDFTSGSLGEQFF
.	TRBV6-5	few	TRBJ2-7	TGTGCCAGGATATACCGGGACACTGTCTACGAGCAGTACTTC	CARIYRDTVYEQYF
TRBD1	TRBV27	few	TRBJ2-3	TGTGCCAGCACCCCCGGGACAGGGGGGTATACGCAGTATTTT	CASTPGTGGYTQYF
TRBD1	TRBV4-1	.	TRBJ1-6	TGCGCCAGCAGCCACACTGACAGGGGCGGATCACCCCTCCACTTT	CASSHTDRGGSPLHF
TRBD1	TRBV7-2	many	TRBJ2-2	TGTGCCAGCCGACAGGGGGCTTGGTCCGGGGAGCTGTTTTTT	CASRQGAWSGELFF
TRBD2	TRBV28	.	TRBJ2-3	TGTGCCAGCAGTTTAGGACTAGCGGGAGAAACAGATACGCAGTATTTT	CASSLGLAGETDTQYF
TRBD1	TRBV5-1	.	TRBJ2-7	TGCGCCAGCAGCTTGCGGACAGGGGTCTCCTACGAGCAGTACTTC	CASSLRTGVSYEQYF
TRBD2	TRBV9	.	TRBJ2-3	TGTGCCAGCAGCGTAGGAGCTAGCGGGGGGCCCACAGATACGCAGTATTTT	CASSVGASGGPTDTQYF
.	TRBV5-1	.	TRBJ1-2	TGCGCCAGCAGCTTGGACGGGGGTCCCCTGTTCGGCTACACCTTC	CASSLDGGPLFGYTF
.	TRBV12-3/TRBV12-4	few	TRBJ2-7	TGTGCCAGCAGTTTAACGGTTTCCGAGCAGTACTTC	CASSLTVSEQYF
.	TRBV27	medium-sized	TRBJ1-6	TGTGCCAGCACCCTTTCCCGGGAGGACAATTCACCCCTCCACTTT	CASTLSREDNSPLHF
TRBD2	TRBV4-1	few	TRBJ2-7	TGCGCCAGCAGCCAAGGAGGGATGGGAGGAGGGAGGGCGTACGAGCAGTACTTC	CASSQGGMGGGRAYEQYF
.	TRBV3-1/TRBV3-2	.	TRBJ2-2	TGTGCCAGCAGCCAACTAGATGCCCCGAACACCGGGGAGCTGTTTTTT	CASSQLDAPNTGELFF
.	TRBV28	once	TRBJ1-4	TGTGCCAGCAGTCAGGGCCCGCAGGCAACTAATGAAAAACTGTTTTTT	CASSQGPQATNEKLFF
TRBD1	TRBV2	.	TRBJ1-5	TGTGCCAGCGACCGGGACAGGGGCAATCAGCCCCAGCATTTT	CASDRDRGNQPQHF
TRBD2	TRBV28	.	TRBJ2-7	TGTGCCAGCAAGGCGGGAGGTACGTCCTACGAGCAGTACTTC	CASKAGGTSYEQYF
TRBD1	TRBV19	.	TRBJ1-5	TGTGCCAGTAGTATAAAAATCAGGGGGCGTCAGCCCCAGCATTTT	CASSIKIRGRQPQHF
.	TRBV7-9	.	TRBJ1-2	TGTGCCAGCAGCTTAGATGGGACATCGGTCTTAAACTATGGCTACACCTTC	CASSLDGTSVLNYGYTF
.	TRBV11-3	.	TRBJ1-1	TGTGCCAGCAGCGAGGTTAGGGGCACTGAAGCTTTCTTT	CASSEVRGTEAFF
.	TRBV3-1/TRBV3-2	many	TRBJ1-6	TGTGCCAGCAGCCAAGTCGGCGGGGGTGGTAGCTCACCCCTCCACTTT	CASSQVGGGGSSPLHF
TRBD2	TRBV11-2	.	TRBJ2-1	TGTGCCAGCAGCTTAGCCACTAGCGTCCAATGGTTCTTC	CASSLATSVQWFF
.	TRBV27	.	TRBJ1-5	TGTGCCAGCAGTTTTCAGTATAGCAATCAGCCCCAGCATTTT	CASSFQYSNQPQHF
TRBD1	TRBV6-5	.	TRBJ1-1	TGTGCCAGCACCCAGGGGGGCGCGGACACTGAAGCTTTCTTT	CASTQGGADTEAFF
.	TRBV5-1	.	TRBJ1-4	TGCGCCAGCAGCTTTGGAAGGGGAGGTGAAAAACTGTTTTTT	CASSFGRGGEKLFF
TRBD1	TRBV6-5	.	TRBJ1-3	TGTGCCAGCAGTTACGGACAGGGGAACACCATATATTTT	CASSYGQGNTIYF
TRBD1	TRBV27	.	TRBJ1-1	TGTGCCAGCAGTCCCCAGACAGGGGCCCCAAACACTGAAGCTTTCTTT	CASSPQTGAPNTEAFF
.	TRBV5-5	.	TRBJ1-1	TGTGCCAGCAGCCGCACAGACACTGAAGCTTTCTTT	CASSRTDTEAFF
.	TRBV28	few	TRBJ2-7	TGTGCCAGCAGTTTAGGCAGGGAAGGCTACGAGCAGTACTTC	CASSLGREGYEQYF
.	TRBV5-1	.	TRBJ2-1	TGCGCCAGCAGCTCACCTGATAGCTCCGGGGATGAGCAGTTCTTC	CASSSPDSSGDEQFF